A single sample gave rise to the 3 T cell receptor beta chains below, sequenced in a study of Graves' ophthalmopathy and Graves' hyperthyroidism. The authors amplified TCR beta CDR3 regions from RNA transcripts. An opening RT-PCR round employed HTBI primers and preceded a second-round multiplex PCR. TCRdb reprocessed the multiplex PCR reads with MiXCR, giving one entry per CDR3 protein. Among over 500,000 distinct CDR3 sequences listed, 22% were seen once. The sample consisted of peripheral blood. These receptors were taken from a woman aged 18-29 years with stable Graves' hyperthyroidism. Some clones in this sample may be carry-over from other donors' samples.

The rearrangement uses TRBV29-1 and TRBJ2-7, with 15 bases matching TRBD2. The CDR3 length is 18 residues. CDR1 is SQVTM and CDR2 is ANQGSEA in the germline V gene. V lost 1 base to trimming and J lost 4 bases; unmatched junction nucleotides: 11. The CDR3 DNA reads TGCAGCGTTGAAGGGCAGGAGGGACTAGCGGGGGGTCTATACGAGCAGTACTTC. Translated, it gives CSVEGQEGLAGGLYEQYF.

This clonotype was detected many times. The chain joins TRBV29-1 to TRBJ1-2; 8 bases align to TRBD1. This CDR3 region has 12 residues. CDR1 SQVTM and CDR2 ANQGSEA come from the germline V gene. CDR3 DNA sequence: TGCGTAACCGGGACAGGTCTTAATGGCTACACCTTC. Translation: CVTGTGLNGYTF. The full variable domain, with the rest looked up from reference TRBV29-1 and TRBJ1-2, is SAVISQKPSRDICQRGTSLTIQCQVDSQVTMMFWYRQQPGQSLTLIATANQGSEATYESGFVIDKFPISRPNLTFSTLTVSNMSPEDSSIYLCVTGTGLNGYTFGSGTRLTVV.

The table lists this clonotype with a few counts. The chain links TRBV4-2 to TRBJ2-2; D not certain. CDR1 is LGHNA and CDR2 is YNFKEQ in the germline V gene. The CDR3 covers 14 residues. The V and J ends lost 4 bases and 3 bases respectively, with 9 bases between them. CDR3 bases: TGTGCCAGCAGCCCCCGAAGGTACACCGGGGAGCTGTTTTTT. It translates to CASSPRRYTGELFF.